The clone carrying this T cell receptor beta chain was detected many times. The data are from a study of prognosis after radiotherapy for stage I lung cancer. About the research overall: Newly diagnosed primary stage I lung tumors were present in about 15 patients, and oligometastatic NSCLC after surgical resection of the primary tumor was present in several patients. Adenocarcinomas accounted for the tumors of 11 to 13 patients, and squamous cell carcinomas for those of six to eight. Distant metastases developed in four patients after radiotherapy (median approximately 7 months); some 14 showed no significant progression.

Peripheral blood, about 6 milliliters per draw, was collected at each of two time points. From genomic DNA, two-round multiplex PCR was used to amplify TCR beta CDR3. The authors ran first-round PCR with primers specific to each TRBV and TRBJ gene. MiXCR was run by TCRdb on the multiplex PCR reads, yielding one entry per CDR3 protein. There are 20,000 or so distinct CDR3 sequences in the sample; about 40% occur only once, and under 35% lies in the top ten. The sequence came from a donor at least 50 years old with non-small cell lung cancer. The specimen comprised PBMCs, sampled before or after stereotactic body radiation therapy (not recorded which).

CDR3 amino acids: CASSLGQGVSKKTNEKLFF. The CDR3 DNA is TGTGCCAGCAGCCTAGGACAGGGCGTATCTAAGAAAACTAATGAAAAACTGTTTTTT. The J gene is TRBJ1-4, the V gene TRBV6-4; 8 bases align to TRBD1. The CDR3 is 19 amino acids. CDR1 and CDR2 (germline): MRHNA, SNTAGT. Trimming cost V 6 bases and J 1 base; bases outside gene matches: 16.